These 22 T cell receptor beta chains came from one sample sequenced in a study of Ad26.COV2.S vaccination and SARS-CoV-2 variants. Clones were read by immunoSEQ multiplex PCR, and TCRdb kept only the in-frame ones, dropping some. The table lists a few hundred thousand clones, roughly 90% of them singletons. Treatment of the sample: over 15 received Ad26.COV2.S at low or high dose, single or two shots; five or six received placebo; per-sample allocation not given. Specimen acquisition occurred on day 63 following the initial vaccine or placebo injection. Source: peripheral blood, taken in a trial of Ad26.COV2.S vaccine versus placebo. The receptors stem from a person aged 18-65 years who received the Ad26.COV2.S COVID-19 vaccine or a placebo.

The rearrangement links TRBV4-3 to TRBJ1-6; D is unresolved. Trimming removed 0 bases at V and 0 bases at J, with 12 bases between. Germline assignment: CDR1 LGHNA and CDR2 YSLEER. CDR3 length: 18 residues. In DNA, the CDR3 is TGCGCCAGCAGCCAAGATCCGGCAGTAAGCTCCTATAATTCACCCCTCCACTTT. Translated: CASSQDPAVSSYNSPLHF.

The V and J genes are TRBV5-8 and TRBJ2-7, with 9 bases matching TRBD2. The length of the CDR3 is 15 residues. The germline gives CDR1 SGHTS, CDR2 YDEGEE. Unmatched junction bases numbered 3, after V lost 0 bases and J lost 2 bases. The CDR3 protein is CASSLGPSGAYEQYF. CDR3 in DNA: TGTGCCAGCAGCTTGGGGCCTAGCGGGGCCTACGAGCAGTACTTC.

CDR3 bases: TGTGCCAGCACACCCTTTCTTGGGGGTTCTGAAGCTTTCTTT. It yields the protein CASTPFLGGSEAFF. The chain couples TRBV6-6 to TRBJ1-1; D is perhaps TRBD1 (5 bases). CDR3 length equals 14 residues. Germline V gene lookup returns CDR1 MNHNY and CDR2 SVGAGI (reference sequence). Between the trimmed V and J ends, which lost 7 bases and 6 bases, there was a span of 18 bases.

This rearrangement joins TRBV11-2 to TRBJ1-1, with a tentative D call TRBD1 (6 bases). CDR3 length: 16 residues. In germline, CDR1 is SGHAT, CDR2 FQNNGV. V gave up 4 bases and J gave up 2 bases, with 17 bases separating them. CDR3 sequence (DNA): TGTGCCAGCAGCTCTAGTGGACAGACCGGCAACACTGAAGCTTTCTTT. It specifies CASSSSGQTGNTEAFF.

This clone has a handful of counts. The V gene is TRBV19, the J gene TRBJ1-2, with 9 bases that match TRBD1. After removal of 3 bases from V and 2 bases from J, the junction contained 7 bases not matched to a gene. The CDR3 runs to 16 residues. Germline V CDR1 and CDR2: LNHDA, SQIVND (reference sequence). The CDR3 here is CASSIPGQGWNYGYTF. DNA of the CDR3: TGTGCCAGTAGTATCCCCGGACAGGGGTGGAACTATGGCTACACCTTC.

The J gene is TRBJ1-2, the V gene TRBV5-8; 8 bases map to TRBD1. The V and J ends lost 3 bases and 4 bases, in that order; junction bases with no gene match: 8. Per the germline V gene, CDR1 is SGHTS and CDR2 is YDEGEE. This CDR3 spans 15 amino acids. CDR3 sequence reads: CASSWTTGVFYGYTF. DNA of the CDR3: TGTGCCAGCAGCTGGACGACAGGGGTATTCTATGGCTACACCTTC.

This clone was recorded once. The chain combines TRBV29-1 with TRBJ2-7, with 7 nucleotides matching TRBD2. Germline loops: CDR1 SQVTM, CDR2 ANQGSEA. The V gene end was trimmed by 5 bases and the J gene end by 4 bases; junction bases not matched to a gene: 14. The CDR3 is 15 residues long. The CDR3 protein is CSVSPSGDSFYEQYF. The CDR3 bases are TGCAGCGTTTCCCCCAGCGGGGATTCATTTTACGAGCAGTACTTC.

In this sample, this clone turned up once. The junction shows a germline mismatch at one end, possibly a read error. J is TRBJ2-7 and V is TRBV4-1; D may be TRBD1 (5 bases). CDR3 length equals 13 residues. CDR1 and CDR2 from the germline V gene are MGHRA and YSYEKL. The CDR3, as DNA: TGCGCCAGCAGCCAGGTGAAGGGGTACGTGCAGTACTTC. Protein product: CASSQVKGYVQYF.

V is TRBV24-1 and J is TRBJ2-1, with TRBD1 as a possible D gene (6 bases). Trimming left V 5 bases short and J 7 bases short, with 11 bases between. Looked up from germline, CDR1 is KGHDR and CDR2 is SFDVKD. The CDR3 length is 13 residues. CDR3 sequence reads: CATSGGQLNEQFF. The CDR3 DNA is TGTGCCACCAGTGGTGGACAGTTGAATGAGCAGTTCTTC.

A single count supports this clone. This chain connects TRBV7-2 to TRBJ2-7, with D possibly being TRBD2 (6 bases). CDR3 length equals 17 residues. Germline assignment: CDR1 SGHTA and CDR2 FQGNSA. The V and J ends lost 6 bases and 1 base respectively, with 22 bases between them. CDR3 residues: CASRRGPDAGWSYEQYF. The CDR3 nucleotides are TGTGCCAGCAGGCGAGGGCCTGACGCGGGGTGGTCCTACGAGCAGTACTTC.

This rearrangement joins TRBV7-2 to TRBJ1-1, with TRBD1 matching 7 bases. CDR1 and CDR2 from the germline V gene are SGHTA and FQGNSA. With 4 bases clipped from V and 2 bases from J, the junction kept 7 bases outside the gene matches. The CDR3 sequence is 15 residues long. The CDR3 bases are TGTGCCAGCAGCTGGCAGACAGGGCATAACACTGAAGCTTTCTTT. This sequence encodes CASSWQTGHNTEAFF.

This chain joins TRBV7-2 and TRBJ2-5, with 8 bases aligning to TRBD2. The CDR3 contains 14 residues. The V and J ends lost 3 bases and 2 bases, in that order; junction bases with no gene match: 2. The V gene's germline CDR1 is SGHTA and CDR2 FQGNSA. CDR3 DNA: TGTGCCAGCAGCTTCCCTAGCGGGCAAGAGACCCAGTACTTC. Its translation: CASSFPSGQETQYF.

The CDR3 DNA reads TGTGCCAGCAGCCTAGATCTCTGGCTAGCGGGGCCCCCCGATGGTGAGCAGTTCTTC. Translation: CASSLDLWLAGPPDGEQFF. The genes are TRBV7-2 and TRBJ2-1, with TRBD2 matching 9 bases. Unmatched junction bases numbered 23, after V lost 5 bases and J lost 9 bases. Germline assignment: CDR1 SGHTA and CDR2 FQGNSA. The CDR3 totals 19 residues.

The gene calls are TRBV5-1 and TRBJ2-5; TRBD1 might be the D (6 bases). The CDR3 runs 15 residues. Trimming pared 1 base from V and 5 bases from J, leaving 15 bases between. Germline-derived CDR1 and CDR2 are SGHRS and YFSETQ. The CDR3 sequence: CASSLYPGHSETQYF. CDR3 bases: TGCGCCAGCAGCTTGTATCCGGGACATAGCGAGACCCAGTACTTC.

The rearrangement joins TRBV4-1 to TRBJ1-3; maybe TRBD1 (6 bases). The CDR3 covers 16 residues. V was trimmed by 4 bases and J by 2 bases, leaving 15 bases between them. Germline V gene sequence: CDR1 MGHRA, CDR2 YSYEKL. The CDR3 spells CASSLGGGETGNTIYF. In DNA, the CDR3 is TGCGCCAGCAGCCTCGGAGGGGGGGAAACTGGAAACACCATATATTTT.

This clone appeared once. The chain recombines TRBV4-2 with TRBJ1-5; the D is unclear. This CDR3 is 15 amino acids long. Trimming took off 2 bases at V and 0 bases at J, with 8 bases between the two ends. The germline CDR1 and CDR2 sequences are LGHNA and YNFKEQ. CDR3 DNA sequence: TGTGCCAGCAGCCAACAGACGTATAGCAATCAGCCCCAGCATTTT. Protein sequence: CASSQQTYSNQPQHF.

The gene calls are TRBV4-3 and TRBJ2-5; a possible D gene is TRBD2 (7 bases). Trimming shortened V by 0 bases and J by 4 bases, and 12 bases separated the two germline ends. The CDR3 covers 15 residues. Germline CDR1 is LGHNA and CDR2 is YSLEER. CDR3 amino acids: CASSQDMGGLETQYF. In DNA form, the CDR3 reads TGCGCCAGCAGCCAAGATATGGGGGGGCTAGAGACCCAGTACTTC.

This chain joins TRBV5-8 and TRBJ2-5, with D unclear. The CDR3 length is 13 residues. Trimming removed 8 bases at V and 2 bases at J, with 13 bases between. Germline V gives CDR1 SGHTS, CDR2 YDEGEE. In DNA form, the CDR3 reads TGTGCCAGTGCGAAAGGGTGGCAAGAGACCCAGTACTTC. Translation gives CASAKGWQETQYF.

The V call is TRBV5-1, the J call TRBJ1-3; D is uncertain. The CDR3 is made up of 15 amino acids. V lost 5 bases, J lost 2 bases, and 14 bases lay in between. Germline CDR1 and CDR2: SGHRS and YFSETQ. The DNA of the CDR3 is TGCGCCAGCAGTAGGGAGGCTGGAGCTGGAAACACCATATATTTT. It is translated as CASSREAGAGNTIYF. Full variable domain (outside the CDR3, taken from reference TRBV5-1 and TRBJ1-3): KAGVTQTPRYLIKTRGQQVTLSCSPISGHRSVSWYQQTPGQGLQFLFEYFSETQRNKGNFPGRFSGRQFSNSRSEMNVSTLELGDSALYLCASSREAGAGNTIYFGEGSWLTVV.

This clone was recorded a few times. This rearrangement joins TRBV7-2 to TRBJ1-6; 8 nucleotides line up with TRBD1. Germline lookup yields CDR1 SGHTA and CDR2 FQGNSA. This CDR3 contains 15 residues. The trim removed 0 bases at V and 10 bases at J, leaving 5 bases unmatched. DNA of the CDR3: TGTGCCAGCAGCTTAGCGGACAGGGCTGTATCACCCCTCCACTTT. Amino acids: CASSLADRAVSPLHF.

This chain uses TRBV6-2 or TRBV6-3 with TRBJ2-7; D ambiguous. This CDR3 region has 14 residues. The germline CDR1 and CDR2 sequences are MNHEY and SVGEGT. V was pared by 2 bases and J by 2 bases, with 10 bases between. CDR3 nucleotides: TGTGCCAGCAGTTACGACCCGCCACCCTACGAGCAGTACTTC. This codes for CASSYDPPPYEQYF.

The chain combines TRBV6-1 with TRBJ1-5; the D is unclear. V was shortened by 0 bases and J by 10 bases, with 10 bases between the two germline ends. This CDR3 has 13 amino acids. Germline assignment: CDR1 MNHNS and CDR2 SASEGT. The CDR3: CASSEAVRLPQHF. The CDR3 coding sequence is TGTGCCAGCAGTGAAGCGGTGCGGCTTCCCCAGCATTTT.